This TCR beta chain was captured by sequencing in a study of spatial heterogeneity in lung cancer. Study-level findings and limits: Ubiquitous expanded tumor TCRs were seen in blood more at resection than at follow-up.

The germline CDR1 and CDR2 sequences are SGHTA and FQGNSA. The CDR3 totals 16 residues. V was clipped by 7 bases and J by 5 bases; unmatched bases: 11. This clonotype occurred a few times. Its antigen is unidentified. The time point: sample taken at primary tumor resection. TCRdb re-called the 5' RACE reads with MiXCR, one entry per CDR3 protein. Of around 9,700 distinct CDR3 sequences listed, 6.3% are singletons. This sample comprised PBMCs, obtained at surgery. V is TRBV7-2 and J is TRBJ2-1, with TRBD2 matching 10 bases. This receptor was identified in a male donor with early-stage non-small cell lung cancer. The CDR3 DNA follows: TGTGCCAGCACCAGCTTATCTAGCGGGGGCCACAATGAGCAGTTCTTC. Amino acid sequence: CASTSLSSGGHNEQFF.